This passage covers 10 T cell receptor beta chains from one sample sequenced in a study of T cell responses to AZD1222 COVID-19 vaccine. TCRdb keeps only in-frame clones here, not all; method: immunoSEQ multiplex PCR. Among more than 80,000 clones listed, roughly 88% were seen once. The starting material was peripheral blood, obtained 28 days after the second AZD1222 dose. The receptors originated from an adult who received the AZD1222 COVID-19 vaccine.

The rearrangement uses TRBV4-3 and TRBJ2-1; 10 bases line up with TRBD1. The germline CDR1 and CDR2 sequences are LGHNA and YSLEER. Trimming took 1 base from V and 5 from J; bases not matched to a gene: 8. The CDR3 has 17 residues. CDR3 region: CASSQAWDRGLDNEQFF. DNA for the CDR3: TGCGCCAGCAGCCAAGCTTGGGACAGGGGACTTGACAATGAGCAGTTCTTC.

The CDR3 loop reads CASRPSTSNTEAFF. CDR3 in DNA: TGTGCCAGCCGACCCTCTACTTCGAACACTGAAGCTTTCTTT. This chain links TRBV9 with TRBJ1-1; D call uncertain. This CDR3 has 14 residues. CDR1 and CDR2 from the germline V gene are SGDLS and YYNGEE. Trimming took off 7 bases at V and 1 base at J, with 14 bases between the two ends.

The chain combines TRBV7-2 with TRBJ2-7, with TRBD2 matching over 7 bases. V lost 5 bases, J lost 4 bases, and 11 bases stayed unmatched. CDR3 size: 15 residues. Germline V gene lookup returns CDR1 SGHTA and CDR2 FQGNSA. The CDR3 is CASSPRQSGVYEQYF. In DNA form, the CDR3 reads TGTGCCAGCAGCCCCCGTCAGAGCGGGGTTTACGAGCAGTACTTC.

The chain carries TRBV19 and TRBJ2-1; the D gene is possibly TRBD1 (5 bases). The CDR3 totals 16 residues. CDR1 is LNHDA, CDR2 SQIVND, per germline (reference sequence). Trimming took off 3 bases at V and 3 bases at J, with 15 bases between the two ends. The CDR3: CASSITGGGHYNEQFF. The CDR3 coding sequence is TGTGCCAGTAGTATCACAGGTGGCGGCCACTACAATGAGCAGTTCTTC.

The V and J genes are TRBV5-1 and TRBJ1-1, with a weak D call TRBD1 (5 bases). The length of the CDR3 is 14 residues. Looked up from germline, CDR1 is SGHRS and CDR2 is YFSETQ. The V end lost 4 bases, the J end lost 0 bases, and 10 bases lay between the germline ends. CDR3 nucleotide sequence: TGCGCCAGCAGCCTAGGGGCCCTGAACACTGAAGCTTTCTTT. Translation gives CASSLGALNTEAFF. The full variable domain, with the rest looked up from reference TRBV5-1 and TRBJ1-1, is KAGVTQTPRYLIKTRGQQVTLSCSPISGHRSVSWYQQTPGQGLQFLFEYFSETQRNKGNFPGRFSGRQFSNSRSEMNVSTLELGDSALYLCASSLGALNTEAFFGQGTRLTVV.

V gene TRBV19 combines with J gene TRBJ1-1, with 10 bases lining up with TRBD1. Per germline, CDR1 LNHDA and CDR2 SQIVND (reference sequence). The CDR3 is 15 amino acids. V lost 5 bases, J lost 2 bases, and 5 bases stayed unmatched. The CDR3 DNA is TGTGCCAGTAGTGACCGGGACAGGGGTAACACTGAAGCTTTCTTT. Its protein is CASSDRDRGNTEAFF.

V usage is TRBV27 and J usage is TRBJ1-2; D is uncertain. CDR3 size: 14 residues. Germline values: CDR1 MNHEY, CDR2 SMNVEV (reference sequence). V was trimmed by 6 bases and J by 0 bases, leaving 11 bases between them. CDR3 region: CASSSEGANYGYTF. The CDR3 DNA sequence: TGTGCCAGCAGCAGTGAGGGCGCTAACTATGGCTACACCTTC.

The rearrangement joins TRBV6-5 to TRBJ1-4; no clear D. The CDR3 runs 15 residues. Trimming removed 6 bases at V and 0 bases at J, with 11 bases between. From germline, CDR1 is MNHEY and CDR2 SVGAGI. CDR3 region: CASRTREATNEKLFF. The CDR3 DNA is TGTGCCAGCAGAACCCGGGAAGCAACTAATGAAAAACTGTTTTTT.

In DNA form, the CDR3 reads TGTGCCAGTAAGACAGCCCCTAGCACAGATACGCAGTATTTT. This sequence encodes CASKTAPSTDTQYF. The V gene is TRBV19, the J gene TRBJ2-3; possible D gene TRBD1, 5 bases. The CDR3 totals 14 residues. V lost 7 bases, J lost 0 bases, and 11 bases lay in between. Germline loops: CDR1 LNHDA, CDR2 SQIVND (reference sequence).

This clone occurred once. This sequence joins TRBV6-5 and TRBJ2-7, with 7 bases identical to TRBD1. The germline CDR1 and CDR2 sequences are MNHEY and SVGAGI. Trimming removed 2 bases from V and 0 bases from J; junction bases left unmatched: 4. This CDR3 comprises 15 residues. The CDR3 coding sequence is TGTGCCAGCAGTTACGGGACAGCCAGCTCCTACGAGCAGTACTTC. Encoded protein: CASSYGTASSYEQYF.